The sequence of this TCR beta chain was determined in a study of shared T cell receptors in the human thymus. The assay was immunoSEQ multiplex PCR, and TCRdb's table has in-frame clones only and misses some. The profile covers 650,000 to 950,000 clones, with roughly 88% appearing a single time and around 0.0094% taken by the ten largest. This clone has more than one count but fewer than ten. After removal of 4 bases from V and 2 bases from J, the junction contained 12 bases not matched to a gene. From germline, CDR1 is ENHRY and CDR2 SYGVKD. The CDR3 covers 18 residues. These sequences were also reported in another study, on human thymus T cells. In that study: Both thymic and peripheral blood repertoires showed apparently biased V and J usage.

The J gene is TRBJ2-2, the V gene TRBV10-3; 8 bases agree with TRBD1. Sample: thymocytes. The TCR sequence derives from a girl in the first two years of life with a congenital heart defect. CDR3 DNA sequence: TGTGCCATCAGTGGAAGGAGAGGGTCAGGGGGCAACACCGGGGAGCTGTTTTTT. Protein product: CAISGRRGSGGNTGELFF.